The 29 T cell receptor beta chains listed next were all sequenced from one sample in a study of cytomegalovirus exposure and HLA in healthy donors. Primers: 60 Vbeta forward and 13 Jbeta reverse. TCRdb keeps only in-frame clones here, not all; method: immunoSEQ multiplex PCR. The table has approximately 140,000 clones, approximately 70% seen once; the top ten hold 6.5%. Sample: PBMCs. These receptors came from a woman aged 60-70 years in good health and CMV-seronegative.

This clone was seen a handful of times. This rearrangement joins TRBV5-1 to TRBJ2-3, with D tentatively TRBD2 (6 bases). The CDR3 loop spans 15 amino acids. Trimming cost V 4 bases and J 1 base, with 13 bases left between them. CDR1 SGHRS and CDR2 YFSETQ come from the germline V gene. In DNA, the CDR3 is TGCGCCAGCAGCCCGCGGGCGGGGCGCACAGATACGCAGTATTTT. Its protein is CASSPRAGRTDTQYF.

This clone has a single count. The J gene is TRBJ1-2, the V gene TRBV28, with TRBD1 identical over 7 bases. The germline gives CDR1 MDHEN, CDR2 SYDVKM. Trimming at V came to 6 bases and at J to 2 bases, leaving 9 bases not matched to a gene. The CDR3 spans 15 residues. The CDR3: CASSLPGQPNYGYTF. In DNA, the CDR3 is TGTGCCAGCAGCCTCCCGGGACAGCCAAACTATGGCTACACCTTC.

This clone showed up just a few times. The rearrangement uses TRBV19 and TRBJ2-5; 7 positions agree with TRBD2. This CDR3 is 14 amino acids long. Germline V gives CDR1 LNHDA, CDR2 SQIVND (reference sequence). Trimming took 3 bases from V and 2 from J; bases not matched to a gene: 3. CDR3 DNA: TGTGCCAGTAGTATGGGGCGGGGGCAAGAGACCCAGTACTTC. As protein: CASSMGRGQETQYF.

This sequence joins TRBV2 and TRBJ2-7, with TRBD1 matching 9 bases. Germline V CDR1 and CDR2: SNHLY, FYNNEI. Trimming cost V 6 bases and J 3 bases; bases outside gene matches: 15. This CDR3 comprises 17 residues. CDR3 in amino acids: CASRRQPGQGLGYEQYF. For the CDR3, the DNA is TGTGCCAGCAGGAGACAACCGGGACAGGGATTAGGCTACGAGCAGTACTTC.

The chain links TRBV6-5 to TRBJ2-7, with D perhaps TRBD2 (7 bases). This CDR3 is built from 13 residues. Germline loops: CDR1 MNHEY, CDR2 SVGAGI. Trimming took off 6 bases at V and 7 bases at J, with 16 bases between the two ends. This CDR3 reads CASSGGRGVEQYF. CDR3 DNA: TGTGCCAGCAGCGGGGGGAGGGGGGTTGAGCAGTACTTC.

The chain carries TRBV7-2 and TRBJ2-1, with 8 bases that match TRBD2. CDR1 SGHTA and CDR2 FQGNSA come from the germline V gene. The CDR3 has 15 amino acids. V shed 1 base and J 8 bases; nucleotides not matched to a gene: 7. CDR3 region: CASSLGRGGLDEQFF. The CDR3 bases are TGTGCCAGCAGCTTAGGTCGGGGGGGCCTGGATGAGCAGTTCTTC.

V is TRBV7-9 and J is TRBJ2-1, with 9 bases lining up with TRBD2. Per germline, CDR1 SEHNR and CDR2 FQNEAQ (reference sequence). The CDR3 runs to 17 residues. J was trimmed by 8 bases and V by 0 bases; bases with no gene match: 11. CDR3 loop: CASSLALLGGGADEQFF. CDR3 coding DNA: TGTGCCAGCAGCTTAGCGCTCCTTGGCGGGGGGGCAGATGAGCAGTTCTTC.

This clone was seen repeatedly, ten times or more. V gene TRBV5-1 combines with J gene TRBJ2-1, with D perhaps matching TRBD2 (6 bases). There are 15 residues in the CDR3. Germline loops: CDR1 SGHRS, CDR2 YFSETQ. Trimming removed 4 bases from V and 5 bases from J, with 16 bases in between. DNA for the CDR3: TGCGCCAGCAGCCCGGGTTGGTCTAGCGACAATGAGCAGTTCTTC. Encoded protein: CASSPGWSSDNEQFF.

The rearrangement links TRBV7-8 to TRBJ2-3, with D perhaps matching TRBD2 (6 bases). The CDR3 runs 17 residues. Per germline, CDR1 SGHVS and CDR2 FQNEAQ. Trimming removed 5 bases at V and 7 bases at J, with 25 bases between. CDR3 region: CASSGRRLVGVPNTQYF. The CDR3 DNA sequence: TGTGCCAGCAGCGGACGGAGACTAGTCGGAGTCCCTAATACGCAGTATTTT.

The CDR3 here is CASTPVGRANSPLHF. CDR3 bases: TGTGCCAGCACCCCGGTGGGGCGTGCTAATTCACCCCTCCACTTT. V and J are TRBV7-9 and TRBJ1-6; D possibly corresponds to TRBD1 (5 bases). The CDR3 has 15 amino acids. Germline V gene lookup returns CDR1 SEHNR and CDR2 FQNEAQ (reference sequence). V gave up 7 bases and J gave up 6 bases, with 16 bases separating them. The variable domain in full, with the rest retrieved from reference TRBV7-9 and TRBJ1-6, is DTGVSQNPRHKITKRGQNVTFRCDPISEHNRLYWYRQTLGQGPEFLTYFQNEAQLEKSRLLSDRFSAERPKGSFSTLEIQRTEQGDSAMYLCASTPVGRANSPLHFGNGTRLTVT.

The CDR3 here is CASSRDRGNSPLHF. In DNA form, the CDR3 reads TGTGCCAGCAGTCGGGACAGGGGGAATTCACCCCTCCACTTT. This chain joins TRBV28 and TRBJ1-6; the match to TRBD1 covers 11 bases. The CDR3 is made up of 14 amino acids. Germline CDR1 MDHEN, CDR2 SYDVKM. V lost 5 bases, J lost 7 bases, and 1 base stayed unmatched.

The V gene is TRBV19, the J gene TRBJ1-1; TRBD1 agrees at 8 bases. With 5 bases clipped from V and 6 bases from J, the junction kept 8 bases outside the gene matches. The germline gives CDR1 LNHDA, CDR2 SQIVND (reference sequence). The CDR3 consists of 14 residues. CDR3 in amino acids: CASSDQQGVAEAFF. The DNA of the CDR3 is TGTGCCAGTAGTGACCAACAGGGGGTGGCTGAAGCTTTCTTT.

The V gene is TRBV19, the J gene TRBJ2-7; no firm D call. The CDR3 loop spans 13 amino acids. The germline V gene has CDR1 LNHDA and CDR2 SQIVND (reference sequence). The V gene lost 6 bases and the J gene lost 0 bases, with 9 bases spanning the gap. This chain's CDR3 is CASRLLSSYEQYF. For the CDR3, the DNA is TGTGCCAGTAGGCTTCTCAGCTCCTACGAGCAGTACTTC.

This chain links TRBV27 with TRBJ1-5; 9 nucleotides agree with TRBD1. This CDR3 contains 16 residues. The J segment lost 4 bases and the V segment lost 3 bases, leaving 7 bases of the junction unmatched. Germline V gene sequence: CDR1 MNHEY, CDR2 SMNVEV (reference sequence). CDR3 sequence (DNA): TGTGCCAGCAGTTTCCTAACGACAGGGGGGAATCAGCCCCAGCATTTT. This translates into CASSFLTTGGNQPQHF.

The chain joins TRBV5-1 to TRBJ2-7, with D tentatively TRBD1 (6 bases). This CDR3 is 16 amino acids long. Looked up from germline, CDR1 is SGHRS and CDR2 is YFSETQ. V was cut by 1 base and J by 9 bases, with 23 bases left in between. The CDR3 DNA reads as TGCGCCAGCAGCTTGAGTACCGGGACCGGGAACAGGGTGCAGTACTTC. Translation: CASSLSTGTGNRVQYF.

This chain joins TRBV5-8 and TRBJ1-5; D remains unclear. V was clipped by 2 bases and J by 1 base, with 7 bases between them. CDR1 and CDR2 from the germline V gene are SGHTS and YDEGEE. This CDR3 has 14 residues. As DNA, the CDR3 is TGTGCCAGCAGCTTCAGGCAAAGCAATCAGCCCCAGCATTTT. This encodes CASSFRQSNQPQHF.

This clone was detected once. V gene TRBV5-1 combines with J gene TRBJ1-3; 8 bases are a match to TRBD1. The germline V gene encodes CDR1 SGHRS and CDR2 YFSETQ. CDR3 length equals 17 residues. V was pared by 1 base and J by 6 bases, with 12 bases of the junction left unmatched. CDR3: CASSLMGQGARENTIYF. The CDR3, as DNA: TGCGCCAGCAGCTTGATGGGTCAGGGGGCAAGGGAAAACACCATATATTTT.

In this sample, this clone turned up a few times. The J gene is TRBJ1-6, the V gene TRBV7-2; D gene unclear. The CDR3 is made up of 13 amino acids. V lost 1 base, J lost 8 bases, and 6 bases lay in between. Germline values: CDR1 SGHTA, CDR2 FQGNSA. This CDR3 is CASSLGVDSPLHF. CDR3 sequence (DNA): TGTGCCAGCAGCTTAGGCGTGGATTCACCCCTCCACTTT.

The CDR3 DNA is TGTGCCAGCAGCTCCACAGCGGGGGGGCCAGCAGATACGCAGTATTTT. Amino acid sequence: CASSSTAGGPADTQYF. This rearrangement joins TRBV7-8 to TRBJ2-3; 10 positions match TRBD2. CDR1 SGHVS and CDR2 FQNEAQ come from the germline V gene. V shed 4 bases and J 4 bases; nucleotides not matched to a gene: 8. This CDR3 contains 16 residues.

V gene TRBV19 combines with J gene TRBJ2-5; the match to TRBD2 covers 8 bases. This CDR3 is built from 15 residues. Germline CDR1 LNHDA, CDR2 SQIVND (reference sequence). The V segment lost 6 bases and the J segment 1 base; nucleotides outside the gene matches: 7. CDR3: CASSPSGQFQETQYF. The CDR3 DNA reads TGTGCCAGTAGCCCTAGCGGGCAATTCCAAGAGACCCAGTACTTC.

The chain joins TRBV29-1 to TRBJ1-2; D not certain. This CDR3 is 12 amino acids long. CDR1 SQVTM and CDR2 ANQGSEA come from the germline V gene. The germline V and J ends were trimmed by 4 bases and 0 bases, with 6 bases remaining between them. The chain's CDR3 is CSVVFSNYGYTF. CDR3 bases: TGCAGCGTTGTATTTTCTAACTATGGCTACACCTTC.

The rearrangement uses TRBV5-1 and TRBJ2-4; 9 bases are a match to TRBD1. CDR1 is SGHRS and CDR2 is YFSETQ in the germline V gene. The CDR3 totals 15 residues. V was pared by 3 bases and J by 8 bases, with 9 bases of the junction left unmatched. CDR3 nucleotide sequence: TGCGCCAGCAGCTACACGGGACAGGGAGAATACATTCAGTACTTC. It specifies CASSYTGQGEYIQYF.

The rearrangement uses TRBV19 and TRBJ2-7; TRBD1 matches 7 bases. This CDR3 is built from 14 residues. Unmatched junction bases numbered 4, after V lost 2 bases and J lost 3 bases. The germline V gene encodes CDR1 LNHDA and CDR2 SQIVND (reference sequence). CDR3 residues: CASSINWDSYEQYF. CDR3 nucleotides: TGTGCCAGTAGTATAAATTGGGACAGCTACGAGCAGTACTTC.

This clone was seen a handful of times. The V gene is TRBV6-1, the J gene TRBJ2-5, with D unclear. The CDR3 has 12 residues. Trimming took 2 bases from V and 3 from J, leaving 4 bases between them. Germline loops: CDR1 MNHNS, CDR2 SASEGT. The DNA for the CDR3 is TGTGCCAGCAGTGAACAGGAAGAGACCCAGTACTTC. This translates into CASSEQEETQYF.

The CDR3 nucleotides are TGTGCCAGCAGCACCTTCCGACAGGCGAATGAAAAACTGTTTTTT. It translates to CASSTFRQANEKLFF. The V gene is TRBV7-8, the J gene TRBJ1-4; possibly TRBD1 for D (6 bases). V lost 5 bases and J 5 bases, leaving 15 bases between the germline ends. The germline V gene has CDR1 SGHVS and CDR2 FQNEAQ. CDR3 length: 15 amino acids.

This clone was counted only a few times. The rearrangement joins TRBV2 to TRBJ2-3, with 7 bases aligning to TRBD1. The CDR3 is made up of 15 amino acids. Germline assignment: CDR1 SNHLY and CDR2 FYNNEI. V dropped 8 bases and J dropped 3; count of bases not matched to a gene: 11. CDR3 residues: CASRINRGWTDTQYF. The CDR3 region has the DNA TGTGCCAGCCGGATAAACAGGGGATGGACAGATACGCAGTATTTT.

On this clone: One end of the junction is discordant with germline, which a read error may explain. The V and J genes are TRBV11-3 and TRBJ1-1, with D perhaps TRBD1 (5 bases). Germline V gene lookup returns CDR1 SGHNT and CDR2 YENEEA. This CDR3 comprises 12 residues. CDR3 nucleotides: TGTGCAAGCACAGGCACGGACACTGAAGCTTTCTTT. Translation gives CASTGTDTEAFF.

This chain uses TRBV4-3 with TRBJ1-2; D call uncertain. Trimming pared 0 bases from V and 2 bases from J, leaving 10 bases between. The CDR3 has 15 amino acids. Germline V gene lookup returns CDR1 LGHNA and CDR2 YSLEER. This CDR3 reads CASSQDMLLNYGYTF. CDR3 coding DNA: TGCGCCAGCAGCCAAGATATGTTATTAAACTATGGCTACACCTTC.

The chain combines TRBV4-3 with TRBJ2-2, with TRBD1 matching 8 bases. The CDR3 totals 18 residues. CDR1 and CDR2 from the germline V gene are LGHNA and YSLEER. With V trimmed by 2 bases and J by 3 bases, 11 bases remained unmatched. In DNA, the CDR3 is TGCGCCAGCAGCCAACACGACAGGGGTAGGACGGACACCGGGGAGCTGTTTTTT. Its protein is CASSQHDRGRTDTGELFF.